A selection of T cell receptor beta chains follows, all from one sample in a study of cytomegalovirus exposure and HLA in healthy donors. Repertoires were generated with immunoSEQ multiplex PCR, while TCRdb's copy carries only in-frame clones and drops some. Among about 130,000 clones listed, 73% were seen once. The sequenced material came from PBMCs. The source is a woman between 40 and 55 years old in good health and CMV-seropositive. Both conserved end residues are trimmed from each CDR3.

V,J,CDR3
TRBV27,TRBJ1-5,ASSLRGRMSVGIQPQH
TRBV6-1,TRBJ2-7,ASSSDWAYEQY
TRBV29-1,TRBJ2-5,SVESSGDQETQY
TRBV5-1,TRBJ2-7,ASSLMGQAGYEQY
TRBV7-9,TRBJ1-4,ASSLRGPNEKLF
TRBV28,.,ASSLSGGSRDEQY
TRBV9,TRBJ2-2,ASSEPSGQSNTGELF
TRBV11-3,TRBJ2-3,ASSPSRTSTDTQY
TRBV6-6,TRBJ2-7,ASSDPMGAYEQY
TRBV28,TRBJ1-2,ASSPIQTGREGYT
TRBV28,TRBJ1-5,ASSPPGHSNQPQH
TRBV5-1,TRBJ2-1,ASSLGQNSYNEQF
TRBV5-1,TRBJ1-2,ASSEPTAANYGYT
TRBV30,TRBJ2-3,AWSVTNIRVRTDTQY
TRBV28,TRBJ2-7,ASSLSGLGQWDEQY
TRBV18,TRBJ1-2,ASSRGQGAYGYT
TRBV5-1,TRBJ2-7,ASSLDRDRGLYEQY
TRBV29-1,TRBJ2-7,SVSGASGSYEQY
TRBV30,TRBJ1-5,AWHESGTGSDQPQH
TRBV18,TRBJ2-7,ASSTGTNYEQY
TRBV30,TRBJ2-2,AWSRTGTGELF
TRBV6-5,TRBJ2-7,ASSSTSGTGGYEQY
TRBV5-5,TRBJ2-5,ASSIRGRGESETQY
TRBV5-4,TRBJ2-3,ASSLRSGVSTDTQY
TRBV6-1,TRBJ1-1,ASSLGQGHTEAF
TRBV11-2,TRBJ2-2,ASSPRQGRTGELF
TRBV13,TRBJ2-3,ASSGRLGRSTDTQY
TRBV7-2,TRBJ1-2,ASSFRTGTGSQGAAGYT
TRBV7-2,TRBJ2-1,ASSFLLQGAGGNNEQF